This T cell receptor beta chain was recorded in a study of blood T cell repertoires in COVID-19. Study in general: PBMCs, B-cell-depleted T cells, or T cells were the source of the cDNA or gDNA that made up the material.

Authors' processing steps: Reference gene primer amplification in the assay estimated nucleated cell counts. Profiled with immunoSEQ multiplex PCR; TCRdb holds only in-frame clones, not every one. From that table come the V and J calls and clone size; the DNA was used to work out D and trimming. The table records around 230,000 clones, approximately 83% of them present only once. The cohort comprised adults aged roughly 18 to 100 years residing in approximately 25 US areas. Donors were grouped by their self-reported clinical history. Germline V CDR1 and CDR2: SGHVS, FQNEAQ. The CDR3 totals 13 residues. The V end lost 6 bases, the J end lost 2 bases, and 10 bases lay between the germline ends.

Material for sequencing was PBMCs or T cells enriched from blood (not recorded which). This receptor was identified in a woman in her thirties or forties with acute COVID-19. The chain is built from TRBV7-8 and TRBJ1-1; unclear D gene. CDR3 bases: TGTGCCAGCAGGAATGCAGGAAACACTGAAGCTTTCTTT. Residues: CASRNAGNTEAFF.